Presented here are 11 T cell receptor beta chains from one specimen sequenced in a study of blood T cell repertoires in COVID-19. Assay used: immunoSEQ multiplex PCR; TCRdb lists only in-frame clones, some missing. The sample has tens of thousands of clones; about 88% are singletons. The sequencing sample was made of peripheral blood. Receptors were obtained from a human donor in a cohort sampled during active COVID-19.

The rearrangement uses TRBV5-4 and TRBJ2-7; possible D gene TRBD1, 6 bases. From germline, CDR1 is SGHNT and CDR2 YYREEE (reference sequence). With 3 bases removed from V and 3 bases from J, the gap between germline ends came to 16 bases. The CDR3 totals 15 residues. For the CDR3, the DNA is TGTGCCAGCAGCTGGCATGTAGGACAGAACTACGAGCAGTACTTC. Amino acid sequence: CASSWHVGQNYEQYF.

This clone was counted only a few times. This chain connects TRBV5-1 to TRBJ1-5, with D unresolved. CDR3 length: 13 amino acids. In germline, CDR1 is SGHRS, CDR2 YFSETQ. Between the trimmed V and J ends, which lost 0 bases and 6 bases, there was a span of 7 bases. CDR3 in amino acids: CASSLAAGQPQHF. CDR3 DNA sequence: TGCGCCAGCAGCTTGGCCGCGGGTCAGCCCCAGCATTTT.

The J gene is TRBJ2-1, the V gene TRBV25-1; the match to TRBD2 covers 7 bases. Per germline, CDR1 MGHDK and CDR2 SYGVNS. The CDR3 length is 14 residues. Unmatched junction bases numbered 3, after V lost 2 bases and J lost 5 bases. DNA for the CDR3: TGTGCCAGCAGTGAAGGGGGGGGACACAATGAGCAGTTCTTC. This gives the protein CASSEGGGHNEQFF.

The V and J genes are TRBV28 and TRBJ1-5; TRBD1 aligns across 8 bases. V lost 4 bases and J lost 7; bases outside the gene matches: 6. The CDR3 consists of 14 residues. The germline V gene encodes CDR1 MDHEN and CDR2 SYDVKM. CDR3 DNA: TGTGCCAGCAGTTCGAGGGCAGGGGGCCAGCCCCAGCATTTT. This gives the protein CASSSRAGGQPQHF.

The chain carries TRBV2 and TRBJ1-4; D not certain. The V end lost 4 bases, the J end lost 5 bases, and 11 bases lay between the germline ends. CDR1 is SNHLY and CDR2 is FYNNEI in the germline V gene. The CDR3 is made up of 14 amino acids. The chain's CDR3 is CASSGWGVNEKLFF. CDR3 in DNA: TGTGCCAGCAGTGGTTGGGGAGTGAATGAAAAACTGTTTTTT.

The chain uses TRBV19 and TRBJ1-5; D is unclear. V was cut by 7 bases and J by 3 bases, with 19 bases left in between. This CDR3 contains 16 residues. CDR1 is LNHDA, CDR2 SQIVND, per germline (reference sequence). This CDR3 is CASTSEQGRLNQPQHF. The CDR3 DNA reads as TGTGCCAGTACCTCGGAGCAAGGGAGACTCAATCAGCCCCAGCATTTT. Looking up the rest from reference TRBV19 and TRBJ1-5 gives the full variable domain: DGGITQSPKYLFRKEGQNVTLSCEQNLNHDAMYWYRQDPGQGLRLIYYSQIVNDFQKGDIAEGYSVSREKKESFPLTVTSAQKNPTAFYLCASTSEQGRLNQPQHFGDGTRLSIL.

CDR3 sequence: CASRTDRGPNEQYF. CDR3 bases: TGTGCCAGCAGGACCGACAGGGGCCCTAACGAGCAGTACTTC. V and J are TRBV11-2 and TRBJ2-7; 8 bases map to TRBD1. V was pared by 6 bases and J by 5 bases, with 9 bases of the junction left unmatched. Germline loops: CDR1 SGHAT, CDR2 FQNNGV. The CDR3 totals 14 residues.

The CDR3 protein is CASSQERRAAGIYEQYF. CDR3 nucleotide sequence: TGTGCCAGCAGCCAAGAGAGAAGGGCGGCAGGGATCTACGAGCAGTACTTC. The V call is TRBV3-1 (or the pseudogene TRBV3-2), the J call TRBJ2-7, with D tentatively TRBD1 (5 bases). Germline CDR1 reads LGHDT; CDR2 reads YNNKEL (reference sequence). This CDR3 is built from 17 residues. Deletions cut 0 bases from V and 3 bases from J, with 18 bases between.

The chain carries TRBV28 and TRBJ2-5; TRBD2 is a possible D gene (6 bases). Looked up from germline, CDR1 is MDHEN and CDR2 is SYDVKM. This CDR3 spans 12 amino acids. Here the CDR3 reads CSHGGAGETQYF. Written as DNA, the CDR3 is TGTTCCCACGGGGGTGCGGGAGAGACCCAGTACTTC.

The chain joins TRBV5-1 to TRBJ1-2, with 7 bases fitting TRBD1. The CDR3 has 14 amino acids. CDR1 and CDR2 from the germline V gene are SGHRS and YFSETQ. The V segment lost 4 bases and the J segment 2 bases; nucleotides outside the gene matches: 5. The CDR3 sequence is CASSPQTGNYGYTF. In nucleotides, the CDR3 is TGCGCCAGCAGCCCCCAGACAGGGAACTATGGCTACACCTTC.

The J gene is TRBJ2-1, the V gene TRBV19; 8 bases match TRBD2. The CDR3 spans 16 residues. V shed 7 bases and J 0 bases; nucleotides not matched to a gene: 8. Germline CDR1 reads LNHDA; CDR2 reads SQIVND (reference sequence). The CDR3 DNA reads TGTGCCAGTACCCCGGGCAGCGGGAGCTCCTACAATGAGCAGTTCTTC. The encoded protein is CASTPGSGSSYNEQFF.